Listed below are T cell receptor beta chains from one sample, sequenced in a study of T cell responses to AZD1222 COVID-19 vaccine. TCRdb keeps only in-frame clones here, not all; method: immunoSEQ multiplex PCR. The data contain 120,000 to 150,000 clones, 85% to 95% of them singletons. Here the sequenced sample was peripheral blood, taken on day 0 of AZD1222 vaccination. The receptor source for this set is an adult in good health. The CDR3 runs from the conserved cysteine through the conserved F or W. A D gene is named only where the DNA matches it firmly. The size of a clone is reported for some rows only, either as once, few or many, or as a class for expanded clones.

DNA	CDR3	size	J	V	D
TGTGCCAGCAGCTTACCAGTGAACACCGGGGAGCTGTTTTTT	CASSLPVNTGELFF	.	TRBJ2-2	TRBV7-9	.
TGTGCCAGTAGTAAGGGACAGCGATTTAATTCACCCCTCCACTTT	CASSKGQRFNSPLHF	.	TRBJ1-6	TRBV19	TRBD1
TGTGCCAGCAGCCAAAGGGACAGTGAAGCTTTCTTT	CASSQRDSEAFF	.	TRBJ1-1	TRBV3-1/TRBV3-2	TRBD1
TGTGCCAGCAGCCAGGGAGGAAACACCATATATTTT	CASSQGGNTIYF	.	TRBJ1-3	TRBV14	.
TGTGCCTGGAACCGAGAAAATTACGAGCAGTACTTC	CAWNRENYEQYF	.	TRBJ2-7	TRBV30	.
TGTGCCAGCAACATGGGACAGTTCTATGGCTACACCTTC	CASNMGQFYGYTF	.	TRBJ1-2	TRBV6-5	TRBD1
TGTGCCAGTAGTATCGGACAGGGAGCCGGCAATGAGCAGTTCTTC	CASSIGQGAGNEQFF	.	TRBJ2-1	TRBV19	TRBD1
TGCGCCAGCAGCTTGGGGTCAGACGCTAACTATGGCTACACCTTC	CASSLGSDANYGYTF	.	TRBJ1-2	TRBV5-1	.
TGTGCCAGTCGAGGGGGGAACTATGGCTACACCTTC	CASRGGNYGYTF	.	TRBJ1-2	TRBV28	.
TGTGCCAGCAGTGAAAATAGGGGTATTCAGCCCCAGCATTTT	CASSENRGIQPQHF	.	TRBJ1-5	TRBV2	.
TGTGCCAGCAGCTGGACTAGCGGGAGCACCGACACCGGGGAGCTGTTTTTT	CASSWTSGSTDTGELFF	few	TRBJ2-2	TRBV11-2	TRBD2
TGTGCCAGCAGCTTAGTACGGAGTGGTACCCTCGTCCGAGCGGGCGGCTACACCTTC	CASSLVRSGTLVRAGGYTF	.	TRBJ1-2	TRBV11-2	.
TGTGCCTGGAGTGCGGGACCCCCGCGCGAGCAGTACTTC	CAWSAGPPREQYF	.	TRBJ2-7	TRBV30	.
TGTGCCAGCAGTGAAGCGGAACCAGGGGGGTCCGGTGGCTACACCTTC	CASSEAEPGGSGGYTF	.	TRBJ1-2	TRBV6-1	TRBD1
TGTGCCAGCAGCCGACAGGGTCCAGATACGCAGTATTTT	CASSRQGPDTQYF	.	TRBJ2-3	TRBV7-9	TRBD1
TGTGCCACCAACCGGGGAGGCGCCTACGAGCAGTACTTC	CATNRGGAYEQYF	.	TRBJ2-7	TRBV24-1	.
TGTGCCAGCAGTGAAGAGCCGGACGCCACCGCGGTCGACGAGCAGTACTTC	CASSEEPDATAVDEQYF	.	TRBJ2-7	TRBV6-1	.
TGCGCCAGCAGCTTGGAGGCAGGGGGGACTGAAGCTTTCTTT	CASSLEAGGTEAFF	.	TRBJ1-1	TRBV5-1	TRBD1
TGCGCCAGCAGCTTCAAACTACCAGCAAATGAGCAGTTCTTC	CASSFKLPANEQFF	.	TRBJ2-1	TRBV5-1	.
TGTGCCAGCAGCAATGGCGGGGGTTACACCGGGGAGCTGTTTTTT	CASSNGGGYTGELFF	.	TRBJ2-2	TRBV7-2	TRBD2
TGTGCCAGCAGCTTCATCAACTCGGGGCTGAACTATGGCTACACCTTC	CASSFINSGLNYGYTF	.	TRBJ1-2	TRBV7-2	.
TGTGCCAGCAGCTCCCGGAGCTCTGGGGCCAACGTCCTGACTTTC	CASSSRSSGANVLTF	.	TRBJ2-6	TRBV7-9	.
TGTGCCAGCTCTCTAACAGGGATCGAGCAGTACTTC	CASSLTGIEQYF	once	TRBJ2-7	TRBV25-1	.
TGTGCCAGTAGTATAGGGACCAATCAGCCCCAGCATTTT	CASSIGTNQPQHF	.	TRBJ1-5	TRBV19	.
TGTGCCTGGAGTCCCCGATGGAATCAGCCCCAGCATTTT	CAWSPRWNQPQHF	.	TRBJ1-5	TRBV30	.
TGTGCCAGCAGCCAAGTCACACCCGGGGAGCTGTTTTTT	CASSQVTPGELFF	.	TRBJ2-2	TRBV6-5	.
TGCGCCAGCAGCTCCGGTGGACAGGGCTACAATGAGCAGTTCTTC	CASSSGGQGYNEQFF	.	TRBJ2-1	TRBV5-1	TRBD1
TGTGCCAGCAGTTTAAACTACGAGCAGTACTTC	CASSLNYEQYF	.	TRBJ2-7	TRBV28	.
TGTGCCAGCAGTGAAGAGGGTCTAGGCGGGGAGCTGTTTTTT	CASSEEGLGGELFF	.	TRBJ2-2	TRBV2	.
TGTGCCAGCAGCTTAGAGGTCCTCTTTTCACCCCTCCACTTT	CASSLEVLFSPLHF	.	TRBJ1-6	TRBV7-9	.
TGTGCCTCATCCCATAACGGGCTGAACACTGAAGCTTTCTTT	CASSHNGLNTEAFF	.	TRBJ1-1	TRBV27	.
TGTGCCAGCAGGGATCGGAATCAGCCCCAGCATTTT	CASRDRNQPQHF	once	TRBJ1-5	TRBV2	.
TGCAGCGTGTCGACAGCTAACTATGGCTACACCTTC	CSVSTANYGYTF	.	TRBJ1-2	TRBV29-1	.
TGTGCCAGCAGCAATCTAGGAGGGAACTATGGCTACACCTTC	CASSNLGGNYGYTF	once	TRBJ1-2	TRBV9	.
TGTGCCAGCAGCCGAGGGACGGCCCAAGAGACCCAGTACTTC	CASSRGTAQETQYF	.	TRBJ2-5	TRBV5-4	.
TGTGCCAGCAGGGAAGGAGGGCCCCCCGGGGAGACCCAGTACTTC	CASREGGPPGETQYF	.	TRBJ2-5	TRBV6-1	.
TGTGCCAGCAGCTCTAAAGGACAGAGCACAGATACGCAGTATTTT	CASSSKGQSTDTQYF	.	TRBJ2-3	TRBV7-3	.
TGCGCCAGCAGTGGCCGAGTAGGTGAAAAACTGTTTTTT	CASSGRVGEKLFF	.	TRBJ1-4	TRBV10-1	.
TGTGCCAGCAGCGCCACTAGCGCCTCCTACAATGAGCAGTTCTTC	CASSATSASYNEQFF	.	TRBJ2-1	TRBV9	TRBD2
TGTGCCAGCAGCCCTAGGACAGGGGGCTCACCCCTCCACTTT	CASSPRTGGSPLHF	.	TRBJ1-6	TRBV7-9	TRBD1
TGCGCCAGCAGTCAGCCAGGGTGGGGCCCTAATAGCAATCAGCCCCAGCATTTT	CASSQPGWGPNSNQPQHF	.	TRBJ1-5	TRBV23-1	.
TGTGCCAGCAGCCTCCTGACTAGCGGGGGGGAGACCCAGTACTTC	CASSLLTSGGETQYF	.	TRBJ2-5	TRBV14	TRBD2
TGTGCCAGCAGCGAGTACCAAGAGACCCAGTACTTC	CASSEYQETQYF	.	TRBJ2-5	TRBV4-2	.
TGTGCCAGCAGCTTTGGCCAGGGGCAACTCTATGGCTACACCTTC	CASSFGQGQLYGYTF	.	TRBJ1-2	TRBV5-4	.
TGCGCCAGCAGCCCGGTCAGGGACTTCATGGGGGATGAGCAGTTCTTC	CASSPVRDFMGDEQFF	.	TRBJ2-1	TRBV5-1	.
TGTGCCACCAGTGACCCCGCTAGCGGGAGGGTCAATGAGCAGTTCTTC	CATSDPASGRVNEQFF	.	TRBJ2-1	TRBV24-1	TRBD2
TGTGCCAGCAGCGGGGCGACTAGCGGGGGTTTTTCCACAGATACGCAGTATTTT	CASSGATSGGFSTDTQYF	.	TRBJ2-3	TRBV9	TRBD2
TGTGCCAGCACTTTGGGCCCGGCCGCTGAAGCTTTCTTT	CASTLGPAAEAFF	.	TRBJ1-1	TRBV6-5	.
TGCGCCAGCAGCCAACCTGGGCGGGGAGAAGAGCAGTTCTTC	CASSQPGRGEEQFF	few	TRBJ2-1	TRBV4-1	.
TGTGCCAGCTGCCTGGGGGGCCAAGGGACCCAGTACTTC	CASCLGGQGTQYF	once	TRBJ2-5	TRBV25-1	.
TGTGCCAGCAGCTTGCCGGGACAGGGTTACACTGAAGCTTTCTTT	CASSLPGQGYTEAFF	.	TRBJ1-1	TRBV27	TRBD1
TGTGCCAGCAGTTTGGGGTACGAGCAGTACTTC	CASSLGYEQYF	.	TRBJ2-7	TRBV27	.
TGTGCCAGCAGTGTAACTTGGGGCGGCTCCTACGAGCAGTACTTC	CASSVTWGGSYEQYF	.	TRBJ2-7	TRBV27	.
TGTGCCAGTTCGGGACAGTATAATGAAAAACTGTTTTTT	CASSGQYNEKLFF	.	TRBJ1-4	TRBV6-6	TRBD1